The 2 T cell receptor beta chains below all came from one sample that was sequenced in a study of vaccination effects on CD4 cells after COVID-19 (dated by TCRdb to 2022 to 2024). Libraries came from the immunoSEQ multiplex PCR assay. TCRdb's version of the immuneACCESS table is confined to in-frame rearrangements and falls short of the full clone set. An unresolved V gene accounts for under half of the shortfall where checked; the remainder is of unknown origin. The sample table holds about 57,000 clones, of which nearly 80% were seen once. About 4.6% of the sample goes to the ten largest clones. After less than eleven days of culture, CD4+ T cells were isolated with the EasySep CD4+ T cell isolation kit. Each participant received two doses of an mRNA SARS-CoV-2 vaccine, either BNT162b2 or mRNA-1273. For these receptors, no antigen is known. This sample comprised CD4+ T cells from PBMCs cultured without peptide, obtained after COVID-19 vaccination. The receptors derive from a human donor who received a COVID-19 vaccine.

J is TRBJ2-2 and V is TRBV7-2; no reliable D call. V was cut by 5 bases and J by 5 bases, with 21 bases left in between. The germline gives CDR1 SGHTA, CDR2 FQGNSA. The CDR3 spans 17 residues. The CDR3 region is CASSLTRPGRRTGELFF. CDR3 nucleotides: TGTGCCAGCAGCCTCACCCGGCCAGGACGGCGAACCGGGGAGCTGTTTTTT.

CDR3 coding DNA: TGTGCCAGCAGCGGTGGGTTTGGGGGCGCTAACTATGGCTACACCTTC. This codes for CASSGGFGGANYGYTF. The gene calls are TRBV7-2 and TRBJ1-2; weak D call: TRBD1 (6 bases). CDR3 length: 16 residues. The germline CDR1 and CDR2 sequences are SGHTA and FQGNSA. V dropped 5 bases and J dropped 0 bases, with 16 bases sitting between them.